These 2 T cell receptor beta chains came from one sample sequenced in a study of T cells in localized non-small cell lung cancer. The table came from immunoSEQ multiplex PCR; TCRdb's copy has only in-frame clones and leaves some out. The sample has roughly 50,000 clones, about four fifths seen once. Sequencing used peripheral blood, obtained before any cancer treatment. All receptors come from a female donor aged 60 or older with stage II squamous cell lung carcinoma.

The genes are TRBV6-6 and TRBJ2-5; D is unresolved. Germline CDR1 MNHNY, CDR2 SVGAGI (reference sequence). Trimming took off 6 bases at V and 4 bases at J, with 6 bases between the two ends. The CDR3 length is 11 residues. The CDR3 loop reads CASSRSETQYF. CDR3 DNA sequence: TGTGCCAGCAGCCGCTCAGAGACCCAGTACTTC.

This clone was observed a single time. The germline gene is not matched at one end of the junction; a read error may be the cause. The chain uses TRBV11-2 and TRBJ2-3; no clear D gene. This CDR3 comprises 12 residues. Germline V gives CDR1 SGHAT, CDR2 FQNNGV. CDR3 in DNA: TGTGCCAGCAGCTCCGAGATCAGGACCCCAAATTTT. Encoded protein: CASSSEIRTPNF.